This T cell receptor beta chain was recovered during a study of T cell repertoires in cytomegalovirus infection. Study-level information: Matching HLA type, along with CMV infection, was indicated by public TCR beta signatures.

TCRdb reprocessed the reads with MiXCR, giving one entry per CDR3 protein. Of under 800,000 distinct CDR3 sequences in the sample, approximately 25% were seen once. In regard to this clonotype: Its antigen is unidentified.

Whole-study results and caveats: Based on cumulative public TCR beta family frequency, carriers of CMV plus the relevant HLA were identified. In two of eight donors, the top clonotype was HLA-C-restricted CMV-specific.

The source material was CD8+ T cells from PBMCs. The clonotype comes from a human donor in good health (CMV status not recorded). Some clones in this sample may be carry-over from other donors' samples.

The CDR3 reads CSVATGLAGELFF. The CDR3 DNA sequence: TGCAGCGTCGCGACAGGGCTGGCCGGGGAGCTGTTTTTT. The chain joins TRBV29-1 to TRBJ2-2, with 7 bases identical to TRBD1. The CDR3 is 13 residues long. V lost 6 bases and J lost 6; bases outside the gene matches: 7. In germline, CDR1 is SQVTM, CDR2 ANQGSEA.